This entry is about one T cell receptor beta chain. Its antigen is as yet unknown. Measured with immunoSEQ multiplex PCR; TCRdb has only the in-frame clones, and not every one. This table has over 15,000 clones, about 77% appearing once. This record comes from a study of CD4 T cells in relation to SARS-CoV-2 and coronaviruses. Germline V gives CDR1 DFQATT, CDR2 SNEGSKA (reference sequence). The J segment lost 4 bases and the V segment lost 3 bases, leaving 6 bases of the junction unmatched. This CDR3 has 14 residues. Unexposed donor CD4+ T cells date from about 2011-2018, before the COVID-19 pandemic. The cells were cultured for about ten days before CD4+ T cells were isolated. As cell numbers allowed, unexposed-donor CD4+ T cells faced SARS-CoV-2 S/N and four cold-coronavirus spikes.

The sequence derives from a human donor in good health. The sequenced sample consisted of CD4+ T cells from PBMCs, cultured in vitro. The chain is built from TRBV20-1 and TRBJ2-1, with 7 nucleotides matching TRBD2. The DNA for the CDR3 is TGCAGTGCTAGTGGGTCGGGAGGTTACAATGAGCAGTTCTTC. Its protein is CSASGSGGYNEQFF.